The 28 T cell receptor beta chains below come from one sample, sequenced in a study of neurological immune-mediated disorders. Time point in this sample: longitudinal time-point 2. TCRdb analysed the 5' RACE reads with MiXCR anew, one entry per CDR3 protein. Of about 49,000 distinct CDR3 sequences listed, around 14% are singletons. Sequencing was done on a sample of PBMCs. The receptor source for this set is a male donor with HTLV-1-associated myelopathy (HAM/TSP).

This clonotype has ten or more counts. CDR3 bases: TGTGCCAGCAGCCCCGGGACAGGGATAAATGAGCAGTTCTTC. Protein sequence: CASSPGTGINEQFF. V is TRBV5-6 and J is TRBJ2-1; 9 bases are shared with TRBD1. This CDR3 has 14 residues. The germline V gene has CDR1 SGHDT and CDR2 YYEEEE. Trimming took 4 bases from V and 7 from J; bases not matched to a gene: 6.

This clonotype was seen ten or more times. The chain carries TRBV20-1 and TRBJ2-3, with 11 bases fitting TRBD2. Trimming cost V 0 bases and J 2 bases; bases outside gene matches: 1. This CDR3 has 15 residues. Per the germline V gene, CDR1 is DFQATT and CDR2 is SNEGSKA (reference sequence). The DNA for the CDR3 is TGCAGTGCTAGAGATAGCGGGGGGGTCACAGATACGCAGTATTTT. Translation: CSARDSGGVTDTQYF.

This clonotype was recorded many times. This chain connects TRBV20-1 to TRBJ2-1; 8 bases align to TRBD1. With V trimmed by 7 bases and J by 3 bases, 2 bases remained unmatched. There are 12 residues in the CDR3. The germline V gene has CDR1 DFQATT and CDR2 SNEGSKA (reference sequence). Here the CDR3 reads CSGTGGYNEQFF. CDR3 sequence (DNA): TGCAGTGGTACAGGGGGCTACAATGAGCAGTTCTTC.

The rearrangement uses TRBV5-6 and TRBJ1-1; D remains ambiguous. Germline CDR1 and CDR2: SGHDT and YYEEEE. V lost 4 bases, J lost 0 bases, and 4 bases lay in between. CDR3 size: 12 residues. The CDR3 DNA sequence: TGTGCCAGCAGCCTGATGAACACTGAAGCTTTCTTT. It yields the protein CASSLMNTEAFF.

Ten or more counts support this clonotype. The rearrangement links TRBV6-2 or TRBV6-3 to TRBJ1-5; 8 nucleotides line up with TRBD1. The V segment lost 6 bases and the J segment 0 bases; nucleotides outside the gene matches: 4. This CDR3 is built from 15 residues. Germline loops: CDR1 MNHEY, CDR2 SVGEGT. The CDR3 DNA is TGTGCCAGCAGCCAGACAGGGGTTAGCAATCAGCCCCAGCATTTT. It yields the protein CASSQTGVSNQPQHF.

This clonotype occurred many times. The V gene is TRBV6-5, the J gene TRBJ2-6; no clear D. The CDR3 extends over 16 amino acids. Germline-derived CDR1 and CDR2 are MNHEY and SVGAGI. V lost 0 bases and J lost 0, with 6 bases in between. The CDR3: CASSYSPLSGANVLTF. CDR3 bases: TGTGCCAGCAGTTACTCGCCACTCTCTGGGGCCAACGTCCTGACTTTC.

In this sample, this clonotype turned up many times. V is TRBV20-1 and J is TRBJ1-1; D gene uncertain. Trimming took off 0 bases at V and 1 base at J, with 9 bases between the two ends. The CDR3 runs to 14 residues. Germline lookup yields CDR1 DFQATT and CDR2 SNEGSKA (reference sequence). CDR3 in DNA: TGCAGTGCTAGAGATGGAAAGAAGAACACTGAAGCTTTCTTT. Amino acids: CSARDGKKNTEAFF.

This clonotype was detected many times. This chain connects TRBV12-3 or TRBV12-4 to TRBJ2-1, with TRBD1 identical over 7 bases. The CDR3 covers 13 residues. J lost 12 bases, V lost 3 bases, and 8 bases had no gene match. CDR3 in DNA: TGTGCCAGCAGTTTTCGACAGGGTGTGGGGCAGTTCTTC. Its translation is CASSFRQGVGQFF.

In its sample, this clonotype was seen many times. The rearrangement links TRBV9 to TRBJ2-7, with TRBD2 identical over 15 bases. The V segment lost 2 bases and the J segment 4 bases; nucleotides outside the gene matches: 4. The CDR3 is 16 amino acids. Germline V gene lookup returns CDR1 SGDLS and CDR2 YYNGEE. CDR3 loop: CASSVGLAGGGYEQYF. The CDR3 region has the DNA TGTGCCAGCAGCGTGGGACTAGCGGGGGGAGGTTACGAGCAGTACTTC. The full variable domain, in which reference TRBV9 and TRBJ2-7 provide the parts outside the CDR3, is DSGVTQTPKHLITATGQRVTLRCSPRSGDLSVYWYQQSLDQGLQFLIQYYNGEERAKGNILERFSAQQFPDLHSELNLSSLELGDSALYFCASSVGLAGGGYEQYFGPGTRLTVT.

This clonotype was counted at least ten times. The rearrangement links TRBV14 to TRBJ2-1; possible D gene TRBD1, 5 bases. The CDR3 consists of 15 residues. Germline loops: CDR1 SGHDN, CDR2 FVKESK. Trimming cost V 4 bases and J 0 bases, with 10 bases left between them. The CDR3 region is CASSLQGGSYNEQFF. The CDR3 nucleotides read TGTGCCAGCAGCCTCCAGGGCGGCTCCTACAATGAGCAGTTCTTC.

In regard to this clonotype: The germline gene is not matched at one end of the junction; a read error may be the cause. The chain combines TRBV5-6 with TRBJ1-4; TRBD1 is a possible D gene (6 bases). In germline, CDR1 is SGHDT, CDR2 YYEEEE. The length of the CDR3 is 14 residues. Here the CDR3 DNA reads TGTACCAGAAGCTTGGCGGGACATAGAGAAAAACTGTTTTTT. Translation gives CTRSLAGHREKLFF.

Many counts were recorded for this clonotype. The V gene is TRBV5-6, the J gene TRBJ1-3; maybe TRBD1 (6 bases). Trimming took off 6 bases at V and 0 bases at J, with 16 bases between the two ends. Per germline, CDR1 SGHDT and CDR2 YYEEEE. This CDR3 comprises 16 residues. The CDR3, as DNA: TGTGCCAGCAACGGAAACAGGGCCAGCTCTGGAAACACCATATATTTT. Translated: CASNGNRASSGNTIYF. Combining the CDR3 with reference TRBV5-6 and TRBJ1-3 gives the whole variable domain DAGVTQSPTHLIKTRGQQVTLRCSPKSGHDTVSWYQQALGQGPQFIFQYYEEEERQRGNFPDRFSGHQFPNYSSELNVNALLLGDSALYLCASNGNRASSGNTIYFGEGSWLTVV.

This chain links TRBV19 with TRBJ1-2, with D possibly matching TRBD1 (6 bases). The CDR3 totals 13 residues. V was clipped by 6 bases and J by 4 bases, with 12 bases between them. Per germline, CDR1 LNHDA and CDR2 SQIVND (reference sequence). The CDR3 DNA follows: TGTGCCAGTAGACTACAGGGTGGCTATGGCTACACCTTC. As protein: CASRLQGGYGYTF.

This clonotype was picked up many times. The rearrangement joins TRBV5-5 to TRBJ2-2; D not resolved. The V gene's germline CDR1 is SGHKS and CDR2 YYEKEE (reference sequence). The CDR3 extends over 14 amino acids. Trimming took 1 base from V and 2 from J, leaving 6 bases between them. The CDR3 loop reads CASSLPGNTGELFF. CDR3 DNA sequence: TGTGCCAGCAGCTTGCCCGGAAACACCGGGGAGCTGTTTTTT.

The sample holds many counts of this clonotype. V and J are TRBV7-2 and TRBJ1-2; 7 bases match TRBD1. There are 15 residues in the CDR3. V dropped 3 bases and J dropped 6; count of bases not matched to a gene: 10. Germline V gives CDR1 SGHTA, CDR2 FQGNSA. The CDR3 region is CASSLDRTPTNGYTF. CDR3 coding DNA: TGTGCCAGCAGCTTGGACAGGACACCTACTAATGGCTACACCTTC. Full variable domain (remainder filled in from reference TRBV7-2 and TRBJ1-2): GAGVSQSPSNKVTEKGKDVELRCDPISGHTALYWYRQSLGQGLEFLIYFQGNSAPDKSGLPSDRFSAERTGGSVSTLTIQRTQQEDSAVYLCASSLDRTPTNGYTFGSGTRLTVV.

This clonotype was counted once. Here the CDR3 omits its conserved ending phenylalanine or tryptophan, so a read error is the likely source. V usage is TRBV20-1 and J usage is TRBJ2-7, with TRBD2 identical over 8 bases. The CDR3 has 14 residues. Germline lookup yields CDR1 DFQATT and CDR2 SNEGSKA (reference sequence). In DNA, the CDR3 is TGCAGTTCTAGAGATCGCGGGGGGCGCTACGAGCAGTACCTC. Its translation: CSSRDRGGRYEQYL.

The chain carries TRBV3-1 and TRBJ1-6; D ambiguous. The ends were cut back, 0 bases at V and 12 bases at J, with 15 bases in the middle. The germline gives CDR1 LGHDT, CDR2 YNNKEL (reference sequence). The CDR3 consists of 15 residues. CDR3 region: CASSQDTGPQKPLHF. DNA for the CDR3: TGTGCCAGCAGCCAAGACACCGGGCCTCAAAAACCCCTCCACTTT.

This clonotype was recorded at least ten times. The chain's CDR3 is CASSLVPNTEAFF. The CDR3 nucleotides are TGCGCCAGCAGCTTGGTACCTAACACTGAAGCTTTCTTT. This chain joins TRBV5-1 and TRBJ1-1; D gene uncertain. The CDR3 sequence is 13 residues long. V lost 0 bases, J lost 2 bases, and 5 bases lay in between. Germline CDR1 SGHRS, CDR2 YFSETQ.

The table lists this clonotype with many counts. This chain joins TRBV5-1 and TRBJ1-2; 9 bases line up with TRBD1. Germline V gene sequence: CDR1 SGHRS, CDR2 YFSETQ. V shed 0 bases, J shed 8 bases, and the junction held 5 bases outside the gene matches. This CDR3 is built from 14 residues. The CDR3 sequence is CASSLDRGREGYTF. The CDR3, as DNA: TGCGCCAGCAGCTTGGACAGGGGGCGCGAAGGCTACACCTTC.

The table lists this clonotype with many counts. The chain couples TRBV10-3 to TRBJ2-3; D not resolved. Per the germline V gene, CDR1 is ENHRY and CDR2 is SYGVKD. Trimming cost V 4 bases and J 5 bases, with 13 bases left between them. CDR3 size: 14 residues. The CDR3 nucleotides are TGTGCCATCAGTGCTCTCGCTCGGGTAGATACGCAGTATTTT. It encodes CAISALARVDTQYF.

This clonotype was counted at least ten times. The chain joins TRBV20-1 to TRBJ1-3; 8 bases fit TRBD1. Germline V lookup: CDR1 DFQATT, CDR2 SNEGSKA (reference sequence). The V segment lost 6 bases and the J segment 0 bases; nucleotides outside the gene matches: 13. The CDR3 sequence is 17 residues long. CDR3 sequence (DNA): TGCAGTGCGACCGACAGGGGCCTCCTTATCTCTGGAAACACCATATATTTT. Its translation: CSATDRGLLISGNTIYF.

Comment on this clonotype: This could be a read error, since a much larger clone is one nucleotide away. V gene TRBV29-1 combines with J gene TRBJ1-1; D is unresolved. This CDR3 region has 10 residues. Germline CDR1 SQVTM, CDR2 ANQGSEA. The CDR3 nucleotides are TGCATCGCCGCGCTGAGTGAAGCTTTCTTT. Translating gives CIAALSEAFF.

This clonotype has ten or more counts. The V gene is TRBV28, the J gene TRBJ2-7, with TRBD2 as a possible D gene (6 bases). CDR3 length: 12 residues. CDR1 is MDHEN, CDR2 SYDVKM, per germline. V lost 1 base and J lost 5, with 6 bases in between. This CDR3 is CASSLSGDEQYF. The CDR3 DNA sequence: TGTGCCAGCAGTTTATCGGGGGACGAGCAGTACTTC.

This clonotype was observed many times. The chain employs TRBV9 and TRBJ2-5; no reliable D call. CDR3 length: 13 amino acids. Looked up from germline, CDR1 is SGDLS and CDR2 is YYNGEE. The V gene lost 0 bases and the J gene lost 1 base, with 4 bases spanning the gap. The CDR3 region is CASSVGLQETQYF. The DNA for the CDR3 is TGTGCCAGCAGCGTAGGCCTCCAAGAGACCCAGTACTTC.

This clonotype has ten or more counts. This sequence joins TRBV28 and TRBJ2-3, with 7 bases matching TRBD1. CDR1 is MDHEN and CDR2 is SYDVKM in the germline V gene. J was trimmed by 8 bases and V by 8 bases; bases with no gene match: 10. This CDR3 region has 13 residues. In DNA form, the CDR3 reads TGTGCCAGCCAGACAGGGAAGAGGGGTACGCAGTATTTT. This translates into CASQTGKRGTQYF. Supplemented by reference TRBV28 and TRBJ2-3, the full variable domain reads DVKVTQSSRYLVKRTGEKVFLECVQDMDHENMFWYRQDPGLGLRLIYFSYDVKMKEKGDIPEGYSVSREKKERFSLILESASTNQTSMYLCASQTGKRGTQYFGPGTRLTVL.

This clonotype was seen ten or more times. The J gene is TRBJ2-7, the V gene TRBV20-1; possibly TRBD1 or TRBD2 for D (5 bases each). Germline lookup yields CDR1 DFQATT and CDR2 SNEGSKA (reference sequence). CDR3 length: 13 residues. The germline V and J ends were trimmed by 4 bases and 6 bases, with 16 bases remaining between them. In DNA form, the CDR3 reads TGCAGTGCTATATTCACAGGTGGGGGCGAGCAGTACTTC. It encodes CSAIFTGGGEQYF.

In its sample, this clonotype was seen many times. The chain couples TRBV5-1 to TRBJ2-2, with 8 bases lining up with TRBD1. The junction had 10 bases not matched to a gene; V was cut back by 7 bases and J by 5 bases. The length of the CDR3 is 15 residues. Looked up from germline, CDR1 is SGHRS and CDR2 is YFSETQ. CDR3: CASLSGQGVTGELFF. Here the CDR3 DNA reads TGCGCCAGCCTTTCCGGACAGGGTGTTACCGGGGAGCTGTTTTTT. Based on the CDR3 plus reference TRBV5-1 and TRBJ2-2, the full variable domain is KAGVTQTPRYLIKTRGQQVTLSCSPISGHRSVSWYQQTPGQGLQFLFEYFSETQRNKGNFPGRFSGRQFSNSRSEMNVSTLELGDSALYLCASLSGQGVTGELFFGEGSRLTVL.

This clonotype was detected many times. The rearrangement joins TRBV5-6 to TRBJ2-7; D is possibly TRBD1 (6 bases). Germline V gene sequence: CDR1 SGHDT, CDR2 YYEEEE. Trimming removed 1 base at V and 6 bases at J, with 14 bases between. The CDR3 totals 14 residues. For the CDR3, the DNA is TGTGCCAGCAGCTTGTATCAGGGGACACGCGAGCAGTACTTC. Its translation is CASSLYQGTREQYF. Full variable domain (missing parts from reference TRBV5-6 and TRBJ2-7): DAGVTQSPTHLIKTRGQQVTLRCSPKSGHDTVSWYQQALGQGPQFIFQYYEEEERQRGNFPDRFSGHQFPNYSSELNVNALLLGDSALYLCASSLYQGTREQYFGPGTRLTVT.